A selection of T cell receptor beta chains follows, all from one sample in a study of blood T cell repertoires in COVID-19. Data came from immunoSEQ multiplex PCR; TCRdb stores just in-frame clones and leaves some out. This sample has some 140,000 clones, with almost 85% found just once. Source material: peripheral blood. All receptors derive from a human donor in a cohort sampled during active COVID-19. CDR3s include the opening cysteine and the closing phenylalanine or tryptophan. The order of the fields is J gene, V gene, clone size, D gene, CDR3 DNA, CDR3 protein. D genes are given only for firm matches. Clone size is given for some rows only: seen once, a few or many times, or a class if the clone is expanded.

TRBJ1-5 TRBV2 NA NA TGTGCCAGCAGTGAAGCGCCATGGGTCTTTCCGGGAAGCAATCAGCCCCAGCATTTT CASSEAPWVFPGSNQPQHF
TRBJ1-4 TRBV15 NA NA TGTGCCACCAGCGGAAACCCGACATTGGCAACTAATGAAAAACTGTTTTTT CATSGNPTLATNEKLFF
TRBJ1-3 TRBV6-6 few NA TGTGCCAGCAGTCCTACTGAAAACACCATATATTTT CASSPTENTIYF
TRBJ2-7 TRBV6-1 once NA TGTGCCAGCAGTGAAGGGACATTCTACGAGCAGTACTTC CASSEGTFYEQYF
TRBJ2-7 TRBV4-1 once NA TGCGCCAGCAGCCGGGGCCCCTCCTACGAGCAGTACTTC CASSRGPSYEQYF
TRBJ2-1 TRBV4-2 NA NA TGTGCCAGCAGCCAAGAAAAGACACGGGGGAACAATGAGCAGTTCTTC CASSQEKTRGNNEQFF
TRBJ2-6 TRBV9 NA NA TGTGCCAGCAGCGTAGAGGCGGCTGGGGCCAACGTCCTGACTTTC CASSVEAAGANVLTF
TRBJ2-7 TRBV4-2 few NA TGTGCCAGCAGCCAAGGAGACAGGTCTTTAGGGTACGAGCAGTACTTC CASSQGDRSLGYEQYF
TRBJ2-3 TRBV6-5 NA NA TGTGCCAGCAGACTAGGAGATACGCAGTATTTT CASRLGDTQYF
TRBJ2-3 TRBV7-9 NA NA TGTGCCAGCAGCTTACTAGGGGGGGGCACAGATACGCAGTATTTT CASSLLGGGTDTQYF
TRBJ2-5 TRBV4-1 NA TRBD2 TGCGCCAGCAGCCAAGACGCAGGACTAGGGGAGACCCAGTACTTC CASSQDAGLGETQYF
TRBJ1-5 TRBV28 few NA TGTGCCAGCAGTTTAACCGGCCAGGCAAATCAGCCCCAGCATTTT CASSLTGQANQPQHF
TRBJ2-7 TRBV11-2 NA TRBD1 TGTGCCAGCAGCTTAGGGGGGCCGGGACAGGGGCTCGAGCAGTACTTC CASSLGGPGQGLEQYF
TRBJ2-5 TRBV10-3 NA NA TGTGCCATCAGTGGGGAGCGAGTCCAAGAGACCCAGTACTTC CAISGERVQETQYF
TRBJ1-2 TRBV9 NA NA TGTGCCAGCAGCGTAGAGGGGCTCTATGGCTACACCTTC CASSVEGLYGYTF
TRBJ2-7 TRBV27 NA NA TGTGCCAGCAGTTTTCGACTACACTCCTACGAGCAGTACTTC CASSFRLHSYEQYF
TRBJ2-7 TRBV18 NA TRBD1 TGTGCCAGCTCACCTCCTACTTGGGGACAGAAGGGCGCCTACGAGCAGTACTTC CASSPPTWGQKGAYEQYF
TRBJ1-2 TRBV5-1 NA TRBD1 TGCGCCAGCAGCATTGGGACAGGGTCTAACTATGGCTACACCTTC CASSIGTGSNYGYTF
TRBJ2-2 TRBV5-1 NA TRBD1 TGCGCCAGCAGTACCTCCGGGACAGGGGAGCCCGGGGAGCTGTTTTTT CASSTSGTGEPGELFF
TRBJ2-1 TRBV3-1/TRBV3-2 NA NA TGTGCCAGCAGCCAAGAGGGACACACGAGCTCCTACAATGAGCAGTTCTTC CASSQEGHTSSYNEQFF
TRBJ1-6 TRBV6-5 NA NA TGTGCCAGCGCGGCCCTAGGTACACATTCACCCCTCCACTTT CASAALGTHSPLHF
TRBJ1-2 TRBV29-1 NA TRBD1 TGCAGCGTTGCCCCAGGACAGGGTGGCTATGGCTACACCTTC CSVAPGQGGYGYTF
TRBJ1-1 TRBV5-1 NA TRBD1 TGCGCCAGCAGCTTGGGACAGGGGGCCGTGAACACTGAAGCTTTCTTT CASSLGQGAVNTEAFF
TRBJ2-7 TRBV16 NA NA TGTGCCAGCAGCCAAACGGGGGACTACGAGCAGTACTTC CASSQTGDYEQYF
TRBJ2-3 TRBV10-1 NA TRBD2 TGCGCCAGCAGTGATGGACTAGCGGGGGCAGATACGCAGTATTTT CASSDGLAGADTQYF